This TCR beta chain emerged from a study of T cells in Graves' hyperthyroidism and ophthalmopathy. With V trimmed by 1 base and J by 5 bases, 6 bases remained unmatched. The length of the CDR3 is 15 residues. Germline CDR1 reads MNHNS; CDR2 reads SASEGT. Researchers amplified the TCR beta CDR3 regions from RNA transcripts. First-round RT-PCR with HTBI primers amplified the TCR CDR3 region. In TCRdb, the multiplex PCR reads were re-called with MiXCR into one record per CDR3 protein. Of around 300,000 distinct CDR3 sequences in the sample, 11% to 15% were seen once. This clonotype was observed at least ten times.

The sample was blood. This TCR derives from a woman in her twenties or thirties with Graves' hyperthyroidism. This chain uses TRBV6-1 with TRBJ2-7, with TRBD2 identical over 9 bases. CDR3 residues: CASSEGLAGINEQYF. In nucleotides, the CDR3 is TGTGCCAGCAGTGAAGGGCTAGCGGGGATCAACGAGCAGTACTTC.